The rows below give T cell receptor beta chains drawn from one sample of a study of cytomegalovirus exposure and HLA in healthy donors. Measured with immunoSEQ multiplex PCR; TCRdb has only the in-frame clones, and not every one. The sample carries hundreds of thousands of clones, more than 80% recorded once. The sequencing sample was made of PBMCs. All receptors derive from a woman aged 18-29 years in good health and CMV-seronegative. Each CDR3 is given without its conserved first and last residue. Each record gives: V gene, J gene, CDR3 protein.

>TRBV28|TRBJ2-2
ASSNPRGDYTGELF
>TRBV29-1|TRBJ1-2
SVEVDRGGGYT
>TRBV6-5|TRBJ1-2
ASSYSRDRGDYGYT
>TRBV7-9|TRBJ2-4
ASTLAGGQGIQY
>TRBV6-1|TRBJ1-5
ASRAGQGAQPQH
>TRBV5-6|TRBJ1-4
ASSPLTDKEKLF
>TRBV4-1|TRBJ2-3
ASSQGLARDSITDTQY
>TRBV5-1|TRBJ1-5
ASSPTGGASNQPQH
>TRBV28|TRBJ1-6
ASSSGSSPLH
>TRBV6-1|TRBJ2-6
ASSEQYSGANVLT
>TRBV5-1|TRBJ2-3
ASSSGVLARVDTQY
>TRBV27|TRBJ1-1
ASSWSRGPNTEAF
>TRBV4-1|TRBJ2-4
ASSQILGAGNIQY
>TRBV5-6|TRBJ2-6
ASSLGQLSVANVLT
>TRBV30|TRBJ1-4
AWSVLGAKLF
>TRBV6-5|TRBJ2-3
ASSWTSGRTQY
>TRBV4-1|TRBJ1-1
ASSQGSAAAEAF
>TRBV2|TRBJ1-4
ATPSGGEKLF
>TRBV6-1|TRBJ1-3
ASSRDRASGNTIY
>TRBV14|TRBJ2-1
ASSQRIAGGAGYNEQF
>TRBV27|TRBJ2-2
ASSLSGGELF
>TRBV7-9|TRBJ2-3
ATSRERGTDTQY
>TRBV28|TRBJ1-5
ASSFGWQGPNQPQH